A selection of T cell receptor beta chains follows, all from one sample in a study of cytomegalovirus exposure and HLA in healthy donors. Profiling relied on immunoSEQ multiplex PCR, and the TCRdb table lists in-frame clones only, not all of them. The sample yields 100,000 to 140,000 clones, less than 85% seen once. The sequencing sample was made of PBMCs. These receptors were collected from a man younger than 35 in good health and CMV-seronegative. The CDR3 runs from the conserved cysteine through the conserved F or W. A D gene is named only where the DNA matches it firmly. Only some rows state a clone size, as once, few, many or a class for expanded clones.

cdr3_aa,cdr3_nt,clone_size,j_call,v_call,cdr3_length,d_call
CASSLRSYEQYF,TGTGCCAGCAGCTTGCGCTCCTACGAGCAGTACTTC,-,TRBJ2-7,TRBV5-5,12,-
CASSPGQGHYEQYF,TGTGCCAGCAGCCCGGGACAGGGGCACTACGAGCAGTACTTC,few,TRBJ2-7,TRBV6-1,14,TRBD1
CASSGRGQGSTEAFF,TGTGCCAGTAGTGGTAGGGGACAGGGGTCGACTGAAGCTTTCTTT,few,TRBJ1-1,TRBV19,15,TRBD1
CASSPRGMNTEAFF,TGTGCCAGCAGCCCCAGGGGGATGAACACTGAAGCTTTCTTT,few,TRBJ1-1,TRBV5-4,14,TRBD1
CASRKQGATNEKLFF,TGTGCCAGCAGAAAACAGGGGGCAACTAATGAAAAACTGTTTTTT,few,TRBJ1-4,TRBV6-5,15,TRBD1
CSVDLTEAFF,TGCAGCGTTGACTTGACTGAAGCTTTCTTT,-,TRBJ1-1,TRBV29-1,10,-
CASSLDRGHEQYF,TGTGCCAGCAGCTTAGACAGGGGGCACGAGCAGTACTTC,-,TRBJ2-7,TRBV7-9,13,TRBD1
CASSSNSGGADPDEQYF,TGTGCCAGCAGCTCCAATAGCGGGGGGGCCGATCCCGACGAGCAGTACTTC,-,TRBJ2-7,TRBV7-6,17,TRBD2
CASREDLIGIQYF,TGTGCCAGTAGAGAAGACTTGATCGGCATTCAGTACTTC,-,TRBJ2-4,TRBV19,13,-
CASSYLDSRNTGELFF,TGTGCCAGCAGTTACCTGGACAGCCGGAACACCGGGGAGCTGTTTTTT,-,TRBJ2-2,TRBV6-5,16,-
CAGGPIADRVSGEQYF,TGTGCCGGCGGCCCCATTGCGGACAGGGTATCGGGGGAGCAGTACTTC,-,TRBJ2-7,TRBV6-4,16,TRBD1
CASSGSAGINSPLHF,TGTGCCAGCAGTGGATCCGCGGGAATTAATTCACCCCTCCACTTT,once,TRBJ1-6,TRBV2,15,-